A single T cell receptor beta chain is shown here with its context. What it binds is not known. The CDR3 totals 14 residues. Trimming took 2 bases from V and 1 from J; bases not matched to a gene: 0. This specimen belongs to a study of cytomegalovirus exposure and HLA in healthy donors. Study results and limitations: A later analysis linked a missense variant in DCLRE1C to the trimming of TCR beta V and J genes.

A multiplex PCR was run with 60 Vbeta primers and 13 Jbeta primers. Per the original data handling: A later analysis tallied about 80 million unique TCR beta chains, about 9.9 million of them shared. The repertoire was sequenced with immunoSEQ multiplex PCR; TCRdb's copy has only in-frame clones and lacks some. V, J and clone size are those of that table, while D and trimming were read from the DNA. The sample gives 150,000 to 200,000 clones, about 71% of which show up once; 2.5% to 3% is in the top ten. This chain joins TRBV5-3 and TRBJ2-7; 10 bases match TRBD2. TRBV5-3 is annotated as an ORF whose role is uncertain. This TCR was sampled from a woman aged 40 to 50 in good health and CMV-seropositive. Sequencing input: PBMCs. The CDR3 spells CARSLAGGSYEQYF. Here the CDR3 DNA reads TGTGCCAGAAGCTTAGCGGGAGGGTCCTACGAGCAGTACTTC.